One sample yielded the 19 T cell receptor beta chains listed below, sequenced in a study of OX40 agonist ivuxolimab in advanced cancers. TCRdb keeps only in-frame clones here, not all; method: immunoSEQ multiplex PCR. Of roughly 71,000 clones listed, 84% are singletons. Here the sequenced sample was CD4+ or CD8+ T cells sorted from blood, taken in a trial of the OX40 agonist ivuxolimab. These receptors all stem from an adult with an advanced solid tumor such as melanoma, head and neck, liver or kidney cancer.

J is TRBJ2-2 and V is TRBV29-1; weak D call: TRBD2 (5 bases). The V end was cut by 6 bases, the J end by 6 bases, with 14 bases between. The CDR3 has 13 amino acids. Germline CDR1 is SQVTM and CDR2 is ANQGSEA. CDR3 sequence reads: CSVRGSTAGELFF. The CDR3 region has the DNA TGCAGCGTACGCGGGTCCACGGCCGGGGAGCTGTTTTTT.

CDR3 in amino acids: CASSLAAGQFYGYTF. CDR3 bases: TGTGCCAGCAGCTTAGCCGCCGGGCAGTTCTATGGCTACACCTTC. V is TRBV11-3 and J is TRBJ1-2; D is unresolved. The ends were cut back, 1 base at V and 4 bases at J, with 13 bases in the middle. The length of the CDR3 is 15 residues. The germline V gene has CDR1 SGHNT and CDR2 YENEEA.

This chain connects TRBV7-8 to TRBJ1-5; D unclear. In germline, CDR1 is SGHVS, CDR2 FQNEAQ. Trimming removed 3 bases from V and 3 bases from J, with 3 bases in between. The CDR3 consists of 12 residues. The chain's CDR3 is CASSLANQPQHF. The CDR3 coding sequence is TGTGCCAGCAGCTTGGCCAATCAGCCCCAGCATTTT.

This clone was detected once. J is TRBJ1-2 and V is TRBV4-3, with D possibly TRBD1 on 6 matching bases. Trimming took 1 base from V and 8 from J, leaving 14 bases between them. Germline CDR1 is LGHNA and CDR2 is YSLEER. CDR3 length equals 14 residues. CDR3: CASSQGQATRGYTF. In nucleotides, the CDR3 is TGCGCCAGCAGCCAAGGACAGGCCACGCGAGGCTACACCTTC.

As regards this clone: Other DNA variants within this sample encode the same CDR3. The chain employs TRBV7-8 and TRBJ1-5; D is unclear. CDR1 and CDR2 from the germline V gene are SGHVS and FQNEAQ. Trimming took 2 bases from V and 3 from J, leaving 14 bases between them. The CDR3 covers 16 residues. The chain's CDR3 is CASSLRAPGSNQPQHF. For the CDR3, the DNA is TGTGCCAGCAGCTTACGGGCCCCCGGGTCCAATCAGCCCCAGCATTTT.

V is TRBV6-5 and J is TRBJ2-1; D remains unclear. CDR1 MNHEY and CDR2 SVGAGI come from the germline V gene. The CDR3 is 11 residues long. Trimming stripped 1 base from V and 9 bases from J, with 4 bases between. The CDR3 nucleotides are TGTGCCAGCAGTTACTTTACTGAGCAGTTCTTC. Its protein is CASSYFTEQFF.

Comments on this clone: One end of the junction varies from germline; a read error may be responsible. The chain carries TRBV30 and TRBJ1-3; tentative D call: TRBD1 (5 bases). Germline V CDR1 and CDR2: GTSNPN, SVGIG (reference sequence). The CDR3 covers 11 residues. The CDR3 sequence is CAWSVAGTGHF. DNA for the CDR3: TGTGCCTGGAGTGTGGCAGGGACCGGACATTTT.

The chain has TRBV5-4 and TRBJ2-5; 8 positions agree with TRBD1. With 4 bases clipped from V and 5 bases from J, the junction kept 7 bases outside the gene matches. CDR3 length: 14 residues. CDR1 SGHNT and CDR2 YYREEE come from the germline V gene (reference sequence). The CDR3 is CASSKTGVGETQYF. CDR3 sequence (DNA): TGTGCCAGCAGCAAGACAGGGGTTGGCGAGACCCAGTACTTC. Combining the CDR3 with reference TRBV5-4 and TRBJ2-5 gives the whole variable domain ETGVTQSPTHLIKTRGQQVTLRCSSQSGHNTVSWYQQALGQGPQFIFQYYREEENGRGNFPPRFSGLQFPNYSSELNVNALELDDSALYLCASSKTGVGETQYFGPGTRLLVL.

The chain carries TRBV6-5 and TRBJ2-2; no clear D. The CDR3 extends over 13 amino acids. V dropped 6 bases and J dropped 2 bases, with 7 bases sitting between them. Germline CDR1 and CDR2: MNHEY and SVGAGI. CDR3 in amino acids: CASRDGNTGELFF. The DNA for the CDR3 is TGTGCCAGCAGAGACGGTAACACCGGGGAGCTGTTTTTT.

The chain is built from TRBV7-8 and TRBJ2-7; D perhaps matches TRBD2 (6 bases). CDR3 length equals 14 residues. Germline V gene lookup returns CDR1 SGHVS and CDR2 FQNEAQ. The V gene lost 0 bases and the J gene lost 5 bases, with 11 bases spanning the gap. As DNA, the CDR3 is TGTGCCAGCAGCTTAGCGGGTGCGGGGCACGAGCAGTACTTC. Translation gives CASSLAGAGHEQYF.

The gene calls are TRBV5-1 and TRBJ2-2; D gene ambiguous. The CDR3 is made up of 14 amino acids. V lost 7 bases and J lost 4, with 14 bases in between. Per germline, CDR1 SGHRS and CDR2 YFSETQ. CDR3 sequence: CASGRTDFTGELFF. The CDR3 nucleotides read TGCGCCAGCGGACGAACTGACTTCACCGGGGAGCTGTTTTTT.

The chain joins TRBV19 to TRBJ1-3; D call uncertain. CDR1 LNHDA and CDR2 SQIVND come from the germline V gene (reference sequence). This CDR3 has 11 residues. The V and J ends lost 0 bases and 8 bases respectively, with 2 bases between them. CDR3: CASSIEDTIYF. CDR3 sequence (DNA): TGTGCCAGTAGTATAGAGGACACCATATATTTT.

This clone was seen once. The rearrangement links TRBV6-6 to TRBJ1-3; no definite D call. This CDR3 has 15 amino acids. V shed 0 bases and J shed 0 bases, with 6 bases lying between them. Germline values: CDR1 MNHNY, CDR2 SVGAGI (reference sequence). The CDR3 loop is CASSYSRGSGNTIYF. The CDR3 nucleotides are TGTGCCAGCAGTTACTCACGGGGCTCTGGAAACACCATATATTTT.

The chain's CDR3 is CAWEGGWATGELFF. The CDR3 region has the DNA TGTGCCTGGGAAGGGGGCTGGGCCACCGGGGAGCTGTTTTTT. This chain connects TRBV30 to TRBJ2-2, with 7 bases identical to TRBD1. The CDR3 loop spans 14 amino acids. The germline gives CDR1 GTSNPN, CDR2 SVGIG (reference sequence). After removal of 5 bases from V and 4 bases from J, the junction contained 7 bases not matched to a gene.

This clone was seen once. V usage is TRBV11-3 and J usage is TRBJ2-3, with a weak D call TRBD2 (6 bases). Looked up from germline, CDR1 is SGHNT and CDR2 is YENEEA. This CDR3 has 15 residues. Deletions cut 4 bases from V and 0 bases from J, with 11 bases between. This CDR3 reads CASSSFAGSTDTQYF. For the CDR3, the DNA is TGTGCCAGCAGCTCCTTTGCGGGGAGCACAGATACGCAGTATTTT.

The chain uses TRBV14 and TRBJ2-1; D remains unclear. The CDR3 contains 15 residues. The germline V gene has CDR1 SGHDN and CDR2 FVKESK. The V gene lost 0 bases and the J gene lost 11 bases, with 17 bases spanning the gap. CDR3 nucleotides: TGTGCCAGCAGCCAAGACGGAGACGGTACCGGCAAGCAGTTCTTC. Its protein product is CASSQDGDGTGKQFF. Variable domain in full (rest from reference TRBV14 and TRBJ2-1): EAGVTQFPSHSVIEKGQTVTLRCDPISGHDNLYWYRRVMGKEIKFLLHFVKESKQDESGMPNNRFLAERTGGTYSTLKVQPAELEDSGVYFCASSQDGDGTGKQFFGPGTRLTVL.

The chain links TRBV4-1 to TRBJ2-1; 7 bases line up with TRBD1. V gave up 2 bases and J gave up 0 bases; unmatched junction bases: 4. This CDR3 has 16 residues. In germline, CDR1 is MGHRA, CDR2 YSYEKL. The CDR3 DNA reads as TGCGCCAGCAGCCAACGGGACAGCAGCTCCTACAATGAGCAGTTCTTC. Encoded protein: CASSQRDSSSYNEQFF.

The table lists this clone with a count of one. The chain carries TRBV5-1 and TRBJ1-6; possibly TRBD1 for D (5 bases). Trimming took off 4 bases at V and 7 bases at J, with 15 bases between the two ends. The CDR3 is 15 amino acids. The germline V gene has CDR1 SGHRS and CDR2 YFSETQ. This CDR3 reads CASSGSDITNSPLHF. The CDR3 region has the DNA TGCGCCAGCAGCGGGTCGGACATAACCAATTCACCCCTCCACTTT.

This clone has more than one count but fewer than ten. CDR3 in amino acids: CASSLTSPSRSYNEQFF. CDR3 nucleotide sequence: TGCGCCAGCAGCTTGACTAGCCCCTCGAGGTCCTACAATGAGCAGTTCTTC. V is TRBV5-1 and J is TRBJ2-1; the D gene is possibly TRBD2 (6 bases). CDR3 size: 17 residues. Trimming took 1 base from V and 1 from J, leaving 15 bases between them. Germline V gene lookup returns CDR1 SGHRS and CDR2 YFSETQ.